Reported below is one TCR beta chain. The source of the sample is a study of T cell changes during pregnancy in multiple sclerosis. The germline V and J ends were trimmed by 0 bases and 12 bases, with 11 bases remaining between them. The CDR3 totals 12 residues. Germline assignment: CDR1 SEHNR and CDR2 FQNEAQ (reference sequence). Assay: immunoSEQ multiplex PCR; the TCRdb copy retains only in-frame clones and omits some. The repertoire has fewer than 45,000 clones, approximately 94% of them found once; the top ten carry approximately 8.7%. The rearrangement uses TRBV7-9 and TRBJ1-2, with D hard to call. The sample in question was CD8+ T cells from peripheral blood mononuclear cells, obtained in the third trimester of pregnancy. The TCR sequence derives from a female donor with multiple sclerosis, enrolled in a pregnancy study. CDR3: CASSLAGSRDTF. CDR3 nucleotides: TGTGCCAGCAGCTTAGCTGGGAGTAGGGACACCTTC.